Listed here are 10 T cell receptor beta chains from one sample, sequenced in a study of cytomegalovirus exposure and HLA in healthy donors. Both 60 Vbeta primers and 13 Jbeta primers went into the PCR. Data came from immunoSEQ multiplex PCR; TCRdb stores just in-frame clones and leaves some out. Of 170,000 or so clones in the sample, over 70% were seen once. Sequencing was done on a sample of PBMCs. The receptors here all came from a male donor in good health and CMV-seronegative.

V is TRBV28 and J is TRBJ2-7; D is undetermined. This CDR3 comprises 10 residues. The V gene lost 6 bases and the J gene lost 7 bases, with 7 bases spanning the gap. Germline V gene lookup returns CDR1 MDHEN and CDR2 SYDVKM. CDR3 sequence (DNA): TGTGCCAGCAGCCACCGGGAGCAGTACTTC. Translation gives CASSHREQYF.

This rearrangement joins TRBV4-2 to TRBJ2-3; D is unresolved. Trimming removed 6 bases at V and 2 bases at J, with 9 bases between. This CDR3 spans 13 amino acids. Germline CDR1 and CDR2: LGHNA and YNFKEQ. The CDR3 region is CASSPLDTDTQYF. The CDR3 bases are TGTGCCAGCAGTCCCTTAGACACAGATACGCAGTATTTT.

The chain links TRBV30 to TRBJ2-3; D possibly corresponds to TRBD2 (6 bases). There are 13 residues in the CDR3. The V end was cut by 2 bases, the J end by 3 bases, with 9 bases between. Germline V lookup: CDR1 GTSNPN, CDR2 SVGIG (reference sequence). CDR3 in amino acids: CAWSIGTTDTQYF. Here the CDR3 DNA reads TGTGCCTGGAGTATTGGGACTACAGATACGCAGTATTTT.

V and J are TRBV27 and TRBJ2-2; D unclear. Germline values: CDR1 MNHEY, CDR2 SMNVEV (reference sequence). The CDR3 consists of 13 residues. The V and J ends lost 7 bases and 2 bases respectively, with 8 bases between them. This chain's CDR3 is CASNERNTGELFF. DNA of the CDR3: TGTGCCAGCAACGAGCGAAACACCGGGGAGCTGTTTTTT.

This clone was observed once. V is TRBV5-1 and J is TRBJ2-1, with 7 bases lining up with TRBD2. Germline CDR1 and CDR2: SGHRS and YFSETQ. The CDR3 covers 14 residues. V shed 4 bases and J 8 bases; nucleotides not matched to a gene: 9. CDR3 sequence reads: CASSPDWGGYEQFF. CDR3 nucleotide sequence: TGCGCCAGCAGCCCTGACTGGGGGGGGTATGAGCAGTTCTTC. Looking up the rest from reference TRBV5-1 and TRBJ2-1 gives the full variable domain: KAGVTQTPRYLIKTRGQQVTLSCSPISGHRSVSWYQQTPGQGLQFLFEYFSETQRNKGNFPGRFSGRQFSNSRSEMNVSTLELGDSALYLCASSPDWGGYEQFFGPGTRLTVL.

The chain has TRBV7-3 and TRBJ2-3; 9 nucleotides align to TRBD1. V dropped 5 bases and J dropped 3; count of bases not matched to a gene: 9. Germline-derived CDR1 and CDR2 are SGHTA and FQGTGA. The CDR3 has 16 amino acids. The CDR3 nucleotides are TGTGCCAGCAGCGCAACAGGGGGCGGTGGGACAGATACGCAGTATTTT. Translated: CASSATGGGGTDTQYF.

The rearrangement uses TRBV7-9 and TRBJ2-7; 10 nucleotides agree with TRBD2. The germline V gene has CDR1 SEHNR and CDR2 FQNEAQ (reference sequence). After removal of 7 bases from V and 4 bases from J, the junction contained 7 bases not matched to a gene. CDR3 length: 14 residues. CDR3 sequence reads: CASKSSGSSYEQYF. CDR3 DNA: TGTGCCAGCAAGTCTAGCGGGAGTTCTTACGAGCAGTACTTC.

CDR3 DNA sequence: TGTGCCTGGAGTGAACTAGGCGAGCAGTACTTC. Translating gives CAWSELGEQYF. The chain recombines TRBV30 with TRBJ2-7; a weak D match, TRBD2 (5 bases). Germline-derived CDR1 and CDR2 are GTSNPN and SVGIG (reference sequence). V dropped 1 base and J dropped 6 bases, with 7 bases sitting between them. This CDR3 contains 11 residues. The full variable domain, rest sourced from reference TRBV30 and TRBJ2-7, is SQTIHQWPATLVQPVGSPLSLECTVEGTSNPNLYWYRQAAGRGLQLLFYSVGIGQISSEVPQNLSASRPQDRQFILSSKKLLLSDSGFYLCAWSELGEQYFGPGTRLTVT.

This chain links TRBV25-1 with TRBJ1-5, with D unclear. Germline V lookup: CDR1 MGHDK, CDR2 SYGVNS. Trimming took 4 bases from V and 4 from J, leaving 11 bases between them. The CDR3 runs 14 residues. The CDR3 region is CASSATSANQPQHF. CDR3 DNA: TGTGCCAGCAGTGCTACTAGCGCGAATCAGCCCCAGCATTTT.

The gene calls are TRBV7-9 and TRBJ1-2; TRBD1 matches 9 bases. V was pared by 5 bases and J by 0 bases, with 7 bases of the junction left unmatched. The CDR3 sequence is 16 residues long. CDR1 and CDR2 from the germline V gene are SEHNR and FQNEAQ (reference sequence). The CDR3 coding sequence is TGTGCCAGCAGCCCAGGGACAGGGAACTCTAACTATGGCTACACCTTC. Its translation: CASSPGTGNSNYGYTF.